These 24 T cell receptor beta chains came from one sample sequenced in a study of T-cell reconstitution after alpha-beta-depleted transplantation in children. Unique molecular identifiers were used to barcode this TCRbeta library. One entry per CDR3 protein results from TCRdb running MiXCR on the PCR reads. Here the sample spans roughly 400,000 distinct CDR3 sequences, around two fifths being singletons. Sequencing used PBMCs, obtained before TCRalphabeta/CD19-depleted stem cell transplant. The receptors come from a girl under 10 years old with aplastic anemia, due to receive a stem cell transplant.

As concerns this clonotype: One end of the junction does not line up with germline, which may come from a read error. The rearrangement links TRBV7-7 to TRBJ2-5; 7 bases match TRBD2. This CDR3 comprises 15 residues. Germline lookup yields CDR1 SSHAT and CDR2 FNYEAQ (reference sequence). As DNA, the CDR3 is TGTGCTAGCAGCTTAGGGGAGGGACCGCGAGAGACCCAGTACTTC. It is translated as CASSLGEGPRETQYF.

CDR3 nucleotides: TGTGCCAGCAGCTCCCCGGGGAAGGGCTATGGCTACACCTTC. It specifies CASSSPGKGYGYTF. V is TRBV5-5 and J is TRBJ1-2, with no clear D. The CDR3 consists of 14 residues. CDR1 SGHKS and CDR2 YYEKEE come from the germline V gene (reference sequence). Trimming pared 3 bases from V and 4 bases from J, leaving 13 bases between.

This clonotype was seen at least ten times. The chain has TRBV5-4 and TRBJ1-1; D possibly corresponds to TRBD1 (6 bases). The CDR3 length is 15 residues. Deletions cut 4 bases from V and 4 bases from J, with 17 bases between. In germline, CDR1 is SGHNT, CDR2 YYREEE (reference sequence). CDR3 loop: CASSDEQGRGTEAFF. The CDR3 DNA sequence: TGTGCCAGCAGCGACGAGCAGGGCAGGGGCACTGAAGCTTTCTTT.

The CDR3 DNA sequence: TGTGCCAGCAGCAAGGGAGCCAGGGTAATTTTCACTGAAGCTTTCTTT. It encodes CASSKGARVIFTEAFF. The chain combines TRBV3-1 with TRBJ1-1, with TRBD1 as a possible D gene (5 bases). The germline gives CDR1 LGHDT, CDR2 YNNKEL (reference sequence). This CDR3 has 16 amino acids. Trimming cost V 5 bases and J 4 bases, with 20 bases left between them. The entire variable domain, with the rest obtained from reference TRBV3-1 and TRBJ1-1, is as follows: DTAVSQTPKYLVTQMGNDKSIKCEQNLGHDTMYWYKQDSKKFLKIMFSYNNKELIINETVPNRFSPKSPDKAHLNLHINSLELGDSAVYFCASSKGARVIFTEAFFGQGTRLTVV.

This clonotype was recorded at least ten times. The chain couples TRBV12-3 or TRBV12-4 to TRBJ2-5; D may be TRBD1 (6 bases). V lost 3 bases and J 7 bases, leaving 12 bases between the germline ends. The CDR3 totals 13 residues. The CDR3 region has the DNA TGTGCCAGCAGTTTGAGACAGGCCTTGACCCAGTACTTC. This encodes CASSLRQALTQYF.

The chain has TRBV20-1 and TRBJ2-1; D unclear. CDR1 is DFQATT, CDR2 SNEGSKA, per germline (reference sequence). CDR3 length: 11 residues. This CDR3 reads CSDIPVNEQFF. For the CDR3, the DNA is TGCAGCGACATCCCCGTCAATGAGCAGTTCTTC.

This clonotype has at least ten counts. V and J are TRBV20-1 and TRBJ2-3; D might be TRBD1 (5 bases). This CDR3 spans 15 amino acids. Trimming removed 6 bases from V and 0 bases from J, with 16 bases in between. The V gene's germline CDR1 is DFQATT and CDR2 SNEGSKA (reference sequence). The CDR3 coding sequence is TGCAGTGCAGCTTGGGGCGGTTTTAGCACAGATACGCAGTATTTT. Translation: CSAAWGGFSTDTQYF.

V is TRBV20-1 and J is TRBJ2-7; 9 bases line up with TRBD2. Germline CDR1 reads DFQATT; CDR2 reads SNEGSKA (reference sequence). This CDR3 region has 12 residues. V shed 5 bases, J shed 5 bases, and the junction held 4 bases outside the gene matches. CDR3 in DNA: TGCAGTGCTTCGCGGGAGGGGGACGAGCAGTACTTC. It specifies CSASREGDEQYF.

The chain carries TRBV6-1 and TRBJ2-7; TRBD2 agrees at 11 bases. CDR3 length: 14 amino acids. From germline, CDR1 is MNHNS and CDR2 SASEGT. V dropped 6 bases and J dropped 5; count of bases not matched to a gene: 6. In DNA, the CDR3 is TGTGCCAGCAGCCCAACTAGCGGGAGACACGAGCAGTACTTC. It translates to CASSPTSGRHEQYF.

The J gene is TRBJ2-1, the V gene TRBV20-1; 16 nucleotides line up with TRBD2. The V gene end was trimmed by 5 bases and the J gene end by 1 base; junction bases not matched to a gene: 5. Germline V CDR1 and CDR2: DFQATT, SNEGSKA (reference sequence). This CDR3 contains 17 residues. CDR3 bases: TGCAGTGCTCCCGGGACTAGCGGGAGGGTTTCCTACAATGAGCAGTTCTTC. This translates into CSAPGTSGRVSYNEQFF.

This clonotype was picked up one time. The chain employs TRBV6-1 and TRBJ2-3; D unresolved. The CDR3 is made up of 12 amino acids. Germline CDR1 reads MNHNS; CDR2 reads SASEGT. With 6 bases removed from V and 2 bases from J, the gap between germline ends came to 6 bases. The CDR3 region is CASSADTDTQYF. Written as DNA, the CDR3 is TGTGCCAGCAGCGCCGACACAGATACGCAGTATTTT.

The chain is built from TRBV7-2 and TRBJ2-3; D not resolved. The CDR3 runs 14 residues. Germline V CDR1 and CDR2: SGHTA, FQGNSA. V lost 6 bases and J lost 4, with 14 bases in between. This CDR3 is CASRNGPNADTQYF. CDR3 DNA sequence: TGTGCCAGCAGGAATGGACCAAACGCAGATACGCAGTATTTT.

The genes are TRBV28 and TRBJ2-3, with no clear D. This CDR3 is 16 amino acids long. The germline CDR1 and CDR2 sequences are MDHEN and SYDVKM. Trimming removed 6 bases at V and 0 bases at J, with 16 bases between. The CDR3 nucleotides read TGTGCCAGCAGCTCTATAAGGTCCACCAGCACAGATACGCAGTATTTT. The encoded protein is CASSSIRSTSTDTQYF.

The rearrangement uses TRBV7-9 and TRBJ2-7, with D possibly called TRBD1 or TRBD2 (5 bases each). Germline-derived CDR1 and CDR2 are SEHNR and FQNEAQ (reference sequence). The CDR3 spans 17 residues. Deletions cut 6 bases from V and 0 bases from J, with 21 bases between. Written as DNA, the CDR3 is TGTGCCAGCAGTTCCCCTTTCGGGACGGTGAGCTCCTACGAGCAGTACTTC. Amino acid sequence: CASSSPFGTVSSYEQYF.

This chain links TRBV12-3 or TRBV12-4 with TRBJ1-1, with D possibly TRBD1 on 6 matching bases. The CDR3 spans 17 residues. Trimming shortened V by 7 bases and J by 1 base, and 22 bases separated the two germline ends. The CDR3 sequence: CASIRSSSGTSNTEAFF. The CDR3 DNA reads TGTGCCAGCATCCGTTCGTCCTCCGGGACATCGAACACTGAAGCTTTCTTT.

This clonotype showed up just a few times. The chain recombines TRBV5-1 with TRBJ2-7, with TRBD2 matching over 7 bases. With 0 bases clipped from V and 2 bases from J, the junction kept 8 bases outside the gene matches. This CDR3 is 16 amino acids long. Germline CDR1 reads SGHRS; CDR2 reads YFSETQ. The CDR3 bases are TGCGCCAGCAGCTTGGCGAGCGGGAACCCTGCCTACGAGCAGTACTTC. As protein: CASSLASGNPAYEQYF. Together with reference TRBV5-1 and TRBJ2-7, the CDR3 gives the full variable domain: KAGVTQTPRYLIKTRGQQVTLSCSPISGHRSVSWYQQTPGQGLQFLFEYFSETQRNKGNFPGRFSGRQFSNSRSEMNVSTLELGDSALYLCASSLASGNPAYEQYFGPGTRLTVT.

The V call is TRBV5-1, the J call TRBJ1-2; TRBD1 matches 9 bases. The germline V gene has CDR1 SGHRS and CDR2 YFSETQ. CDR3 length: 14 residues. Losses at the gene ends were 3 bases for V and 3 bases for J; bases not matched to a gene: 3. The CDR3 sequence is CASSWGQGHYGYTF. The CDR3, as DNA: TGCGCCAGCAGCTGGGGACAGGGTCACTATGGCTACACCTTC.

This clonotype has at least ten counts. The rearrangement joins TRBV3-1 to TRBJ2-5; 7 nucleotides match TRBD2. Trimming took 2 bases from V and 1 from J; bases not matched to a gene: 7. CDR3 length: 16 amino acids. Germline assignment: CDR1 LGHDT and CDR2 YNNKEL (reference sequence). This CDR3 is CASSQLTSFTQETQYF. CDR3 in DNA: TGTGCCAGCAGCCAACTGACTAGCTTTACCCAAGAGACCCAGTACTTC.

As concerns this clonotype: Possible read error: a much larger clone is one base away. This rearrangement joins TRBV19 to TRBJ1-5; D unresolved. The CDR3 has 11 residues. The V gene's germline CDR1 is LNHDA and CDR2 SQIVND (reference sequence). The CDR3 reads CGSSSGQPQHF. The CDR3 coding sequence is TGTGGCAGTAGTTCGGGTCAGCCCCAGCATTTT.

There are a few counts of this clonotype. The chain joins TRBV15 to TRBJ2-1, with D possibly being TRBD2 (6 bases). Germline assignment: CDR1 LNHNV and CDR2 YYDKDF (reference sequence). V was pared by 3 bases and J by 6 bases, with 18 bases between. The CDR3 covers 16 residues. As DNA, the CDR3 is TGTGCCACCAGCAGCGGCCCGACCCTGGGGGGCAATGAGCAGTTCTTC. This sequence encodes CATSSGPTLGGNEQFF.

V usage is TRBV7-6 and J usage is TRBJ1-1, with D possibly TRBD1 on 5 matching bases. Trimming shortened V by 6 bases and J by 1 base, and 12 bases separated the two germline ends. The germline V gene encodes CDR1 SGHVS and CDR2 FNYEAQ. This CDR3 region has 14 residues. In DNA form, the CDR3 reads TGTGCCAGCAGGAAGGACAACGGGAACACTGAAGCTTTCTTT. This codes for CASRKDNGNTEAFF.

V gene TRBV7-6 combines with J gene TRBJ2-3; perhaps TRBD1 as D (6 bases). The V gene lost 4 bases and the J gene lost 0 bases, with 20 bases spanning the gap. The CDR3 consists of 18 residues. CDR1 is SGHVS and CDR2 is FNYEAQ in the germline V gene. CDR3 in amino acids: CASSSPSGTRTSTDTQYF. As DNA, the CDR3 is TGTGCCAGCAGCTCCCCGTCCGGGACAAGAACTAGCACAGATACGCAGTATTTT.

This clonotype was seen only a few times. The V gene is TRBV9, the J gene TRBJ2-1; 8 nucleotides line up with TRBD2. Unmatched junction bases numbered 21, after V lost 4 bases and J lost 6 bases. This CDR3 is 19 amino acids long. Germline values: CDR1 SGDLS, CDR2 YYNGEE. CDR3 protein: CASSPRPFSGTAPRNEQFF. The CDR3 coding sequence is TGTGCCAGCAGCCCTCGACCCTTTAGCGGGACGGCCCCTCGCAATGAGCAGTTCTTC.

The chain employs TRBV5-6 and TRBJ2-3; 11 bases match TRBD1. Germline V CDR1 and CDR2: SGHDT, YYEEEE. The CDR3 extends over 18 amino acids. V shed 4 bases and J 2 bases; nucleotides not matched to a gene: 12. The chain's CDR3 is CASSTPAGTGGPTDTQYF. CDR3 sequence (DNA): TGTGCCAGCAGCACCCCGGCTGGGACAGGGGGACCCACAGATACGCAGTATTTT.